This T cell receptor beta chain originates from a study of cytomegalovirus exposure and HLA in healthy donors. Turning to the study itself: From HLA-typed donors, an early data release held about 92 million unique TCRs.

The CDR3 is 16 residues long. The PCR ran on 60 Vbeta and 13 Jbeta primers. Profiling relied on immunoSEQ multiplex PCR, and the TCRdb table lists in-frame clones only, not all of them. The sample yields 25,000 or so clones, approximately 75% seen once. Specimen: PBMCs. The chain employs TRBV21-1 and TRBJ2-3; the table's D call, TRBD2, was not checked against the DNA. TRBV21-1 is a pseudogene segment. The source of this sequence is a male donor in good health and CMV-seronegative. The CDR3 sequence is CASSKDGRNSTDTQYF. CDR3 bases: TGTGCCAGCAGCAAAGATGGGAGAAATAGCACAGATACGCAGTATTTT.